These 25 T cell receptor beta chains share one sample of origin, sequenced in a study of post-analysis software for immune sequencing data. Overall study results and limits: Patients had higher frequencies than controls of about five TRBV segments, including TRBV5-6, TRBV5-1 and TRBV20-1.

These TCRs are of unknown antigen specificity. The library was made from cDNA and included unique molecular identifiers. TCRdb reprocessed the PCR reads with MiXCR, giving one entry per CDR3 protein. The sample contains roughly 800,000 distinct CDR3 sequences, just under 30% of which appear only once. Sequencing was carried out using blood. The receptors originated from a girl aged 5 to 17 with multiple sclerosis.

The V gene is TRBV7-9, the J gene TRBJ2-4; D gene uncertain. Per germline, CDR1 SEHNR and CDR2 FQNEAQ (reference sequence). With 1 base removed from V and 15 bases from J, the gap between germline ends came to 13 bases. This CDR3 is built from 12 residues. The chain's CDR3 is CASSLDTAFRYF. CDR3 DNA sequence: TGTGCCAGCAGCTTAGACACCGCCTTCAGGTACTTC.

The chain joins TRBV29-1 to TRBJ2-7; weak D call: TRBD2 (5 bases). V shed 6 bases and J shed 0 bases, with 12 bases lying between them. Germline values: CDR1 SQVTM, CDR2 ANQGSEA. The CDR3 length is 13 residues. CDR3 loop: CSVATGFSYEQYF. The CDR3 nucleotides read TGCAGCGTCGCAACGGGATTCTCCTACGAGCAGTACTTC.

The chain is built from TRBV27 and TRBJ1-1; maybe TRBD1 (6 bases). Germline-derived CDR1 and CDR2 are MNHEY and SMNVEV (reference sequence). This CDR3 spans 16 amino acids. V was trimmed by 5 bases and J by 0 bases, leaving 16 bases between them. The CDR3 protein is CASSPPSGAVNTEAFF. As DNA, the CDR3 is TGTGCCAGCAGTCCCCCGTCGGGGGCAGTGAACACTGAAGCTTTCTTT.

This clonotype appeared once. Its ends do not fully match the called genes, so a read error is possible. The gene calls are TRBV15 and TRBJ2-7; D is possibly TRBD2 (7 bases). There are 15 residues in the CDR3. Germline lookup yields CDR1 LNHNV and CDR2 YYDKDF (reference sequence). CDR3 residues: CVTSRDLSDSGAQYF. Here the CDR3 DNA reads TGTGTCACCAGCAGAGATCTGTCGGACAGCGGGGCCCAGTACTTC.

This clonotype has more than one count but fewer than ten. The rearrangement uses TRBV5-1 and TRBJ2-5; D may correspond to TRBD1 or TRBD2 (6 bases each). The CDR3 runs to 14 residues. Germline CDR1 and CDR2: SGHRS and YFSETQ. V lost 0 bases to trimming and J lost 4 bases, with 10 bases between them. CDR3 nucleotide sequence: TGCGCCAGCAGCTTGGGGGGGGCCGTAGAGACCCAGTACTTC. This codes for CASSLGGAVETQYF.

This clonotype was picked up a small number of times. V is TRBV7-9 and J is TRBJ2-3; 7 bases are a match to TRBD2. Per germline, CDR1 SEHNR and CDR2 FQNEAQ (reference sequence). V lost 5 bases, J lost 6 bases, and 8 bases stayed unmatched. The CDR3 is made up of 14 amino acids. This chain's CDR3 is CASSLTTSRDTQYF. As DNA, the CDR3 is TGTGCCAGCAGCCTAACGACTAGCCGGGATACGCAGTATTTT.

The chain is built from TRBV4-3 and TRBJ2-1; 16 bases map to TRBD2. CDR1 and CDR2 from the germline V gene are LGHNA and YSLEER. The CDR3 consists of 18 residues. Unmatched junction bases numbered 9, after V lost 3 bases and J lost 7 bases. CDR3 bases: TGCGCCAGCAGCCACGGGACTAGCGGGAGGGAAGGTCTGAATGAGCAGTTCTTC. It yields the protein CASSHGTSGREGLNEQFF.

This clonotype was seen a handful of times. The V call is TRBV10-3, the J call TRBJ2-3, with TRBD2 identical over 8 bases. CDR3 length equals 14 residues. The germline V gene has CDR1 ENHRY and CDR2 SYGVKD. J gave up 1 base and V 10 bases, and 7 bases lay outside the gene matches. CDR3 region: CATRTGGGTDTQYF. CDR3 nucleotides: TGTGCCACCCGGACGGGAGGGGGCACAGATACGCAGTATTTT.

The V call is TRBV5-1, the J call TRBJ1-5; the match to TRBD1 covers 7 bases. The trim removed 5 bases at V and 3 bases at J, leaving 5 bases unmatched. CDR3 length equals 14 residues. Looked up from germline, CDR1 is SGHRS and CDR2 is YFSETQ. This CDR3 reads CASRGQPNNQPQHF. In nucleotides, the CDR3 is TGCGCCAGCAGGGGACAGCCGAACAATCAGCCCCAGCATTTT.

J is TRBJ2-5 and V is TRBV3-1; 7 nucleotides agree with TRBD2. The CDR3 is made up of 14 amino acids. The trim removed 4 bases at V and 3 bases at J, leaving 5 bases unmatched. Germline V gene data show CDR1 as LGHDT and CDR2 as YNNKEL (reference sequence). This CDR3 reads CASSPGGRKETQYF. CDR3 DNA sequence: TGTGCCAGCAGCCCCGGGGGGAGAAAAGAGACCCAGTACTTC.

With respect to this clonotype: The junction and the germline gene differ at one end; a read error may be behind it. This chain joins TRBV16 and TRBJ1-2; D might be TRBD1 (6 bases). The CDR3 has 15 residues. In germline, CDR1 is KGHSY, CDR2 FQNENV. CDR3 in amino acids: CACSQYREQNYGYTF. CDR3 nucleotide sequence: TGTGCCTGCAGCCAATACAGGGAACAGAACTATGGCTACACCTTC.

The rearrangement links TRBV6-5 to TRBJ2-6, with a weak D call TRBD2 (6 bases). V was clipped by 0 bases and J by 1 base, with 22 bases between them. The CDR3 length is 21 residues. CDR1 is MNHEY, CDR2 SVGAGI, per germline. The CDR3 DNA is TGTGCCAGCAGTTACTCGAGGCGTCCGGGGGTGTGGTGGTCTGGGGCCAACGTCCTGACTTTC. Translated: CASSYSRRPGVWWSGANVLTF.

This clonotype was counted between two and nine times. This chain links TRBV9 with TRBJ2-5, with D tentatively TRBD2 (6 bases). The V end lost 0 bases, the J end lost 2 bases, and 14 bases lay between the germline ends. CDR3 length: 16 residues. CDR1 SGDLS and CDR2 YYNGEE come from the germline V gene. For the CDR3, the DNA is TGTGCCAGCAGCGTAGCCCGGGAGTTGGGGCAAGAGACCCAGTACTTC. This gives the protein CASSVARELGQETQYF.

The chain has TRBV2 and TRBJ2-7, with D perhaps assigned TRBD1 or TRBD2 (6 bases each). The J call is doubtful: the DNA matches TRBJ2-5 better. The germline V gene encodes CDR1 SNHLY and CDR2 FYNNEI. The CDR3 covers 12 residues. The CDR3 DNA sequence: TGTGCCACCGGGGGCACGGAGGAGACCCAGTACTTC. This encodes CATGGTEETQYF.

V and J are TRBV4-1 and TRBJ2-7; D uncertain. This CDR3 is built from 14 residues. CDR1 and CDR2 from the germline V gene are MGHRA and YSYEKL. V lost 1 base and J lost 4, with 11 bases in between. The CDR3 here is CASSQVPVAYEQYF. CDR3 sequence (DNA): TGCGCCAGCAGCCAAGTTCCGGTGGCGTACGAGCAGTACTTC.

The chain employs TRBV28 and TRBJ2-3; 7 bases align to TRBD2. The ends lost 4 bases at V and 1 base at J; junction bases unmatched: 5. Germline CDR1 MDHEN, CDR2 SYDVKM. The CDR3 runs 15 residues. CDR3 sequence (DNA): TGTGCCAGCAGTTATAGACTAGCAGGCACAGATACGCAGTATTTT. It specifies CASSYRLAGTDTQYF.

This clonotype was picked up a small number of times. This chain links TRBV10-3 with TRBJ1-2, with a weak D call TRBD1 (5 bases). Germline assignment: CDR1 ENHRY and CDR2 SYGVKD. There are 15 residues in the CDR3. Trimming removed 1 base at V and 6 bases at J, with 15 bases between. CDR3 in amino acids: CAISEWGRAEDGYTF. In nucleotides, the CDR3 is TGTGCCATCAGTGAGTGGGGCAGGGCGGAGGATGGCTACACCTTC.

The chain links TRBV29-1 to TRBJ2-1, with 15 bases identical to TRBD2. The V gene end was trimmed by 4 bases and the J gene end by 9 bases; junction bases not matched to a gene: 4. The CDR3 extends over 14 amino acids. Germline-derived CDR1 and CDR2 are SQVTM and ANQGSEA. The CDR3: CSVGTSGRVGEQFF. The CDR3 DNA is TGCAGCGTTGGGACTAGCGGGAGGGTCGGTGAGCAGTTCTTC.

The chain joins TRBV5-1 to TRBJ2-7; 9 bases agree with TRBD2. The CDR3 sequence is 17 residues long. Germline lookup yields CDR1 SGHRS and CDR2 YFSETQ. V gave up 5 bases and J gave up 3 bases; unmatched junction bases: 15. The chain's CDR3 is CASSWPIKAGGLYEQYF. The CDR3 DNA reads as TGCGCCAGCAGTTGGCCGATCAAGGCGGGAGGGCTCTACGAGCAGTACTTC.

This clonotype was counted a few times. The chain joins TRBV27 to TRBJ2-5; D unresolved. Trimming cost V 6 bases and J 0 bases, with 17 bases left between them. CDR3 length: 16 amino acids. Germline loops: CDR1 MNHEY, CDR2 SMNVEV (reference sequence). For the CDR3, the DNA is TGTGCCAGCAGCTCGCTCGGCAGGCCCTACCAAGAGACCCAGTACTTC. Encoded protein: CASSSLGRPYQETQYF.

This clonotype was recorded at least ten times. The chain recombines TRBV12-3 or TRBV12-4 with TRBJ2-1; TRBD1 matches at 10 bases. The junction had 10 bases not matched to a gene; V was cut back by 4 bases and J by 7 bases. The CDR3 has 16 amino acids. CDR3 amino acids: CASSSQPGQGWNEQFF. CDR3 coding DNA: TGTGCCAGCAGTTCCCAACCGGGACAGGGGTGGAATGAGCAGTTCTTC.

The rearrangement joins TRBV25-1 to TRBJ2-5; 10 bases line up with TRBD2. The CDR3 is 17 residues long. Germline V gene data show CDR1 as MGHDK and CDR2 as SYGVNS. V shed 3 bases, J shed 3 bases, and the junction held 10 bases outside the gene matches. The CDR3 reads CASSERRGTSVEETQYF. The CDR3 DNA is TGTGCCAGCAGTGAGCGCCGTGGGACTAGCGTAGAAGAGACCCAGTACTTC.

As for this clonotype: This may arise from a read error, as a much more abundant clone is one base away. The CDR3 DNA reads TGCTGTGCTAGAGAGCGGGGCGAGCAGTACTTC. Translating gives CCARERGEQYF. The genes are TRBV20-1 and TRBJ2-7; 7 bases map to TRBD2. Germline CDR1 reads DFQATT; CDR2 reads SNEGSKA (reference sequence). CDR3 length: 11 residues.

This clonotype has a count of ten or more. As DNA, the CDR3 is TGTGCCAGCAGCGCCGACACCTTTAATGAAAAACTGTTTTTT. Its protein product is CASSADTFNEKLFF. The chain joins TRBV7-2 to TRBJ1-4, with D hard to call. This CDR3 has 14 residues. The germline CDR1 and CDR2 sequences are SGHTA and FQGNSA. Trimming took 5 bases from V and 4 from J, leaving 11 bases between them. Full variable domain (outside the CDR3, taken from reference TRBV7-2 and TRBJ1-4): GAGVSQSPSNKVTEKGKDVELRCDPISGHTALYWYRQSLGQGLEFLIYFQGNSAPDKSGLPSDRFSAERTGGSVSTLTIQRTQQEDSAVYLCASSADTFNEKLFFGSGTQLSVL.

The V gene is TRBV7-9, the J gene TRBJ1-2; no definite D call. The CDR3 extends over 12 amino acids. Germline V gene data show CDR1 as SEHNR and CDR2 as FQNEAQ (reference sequence). V dropped 7 bases and J dropped 4 bases, with 10 bases sitting between them. The CDR3 DNA reads as TGTGCCAGCACCACTTTCGGCTATGGCTACACCTTC. Its protein is CASTTFGYGYTF. The variable domain in full, completed from reference TRBV7-9 and TRBJ1-2, reads DTGVSQNPRHKITKRGQNVTFRCDPISEHNRLYWYRQTLGQGPEFLTYFQNEAQLEKSRLLSDRFSAERPKGSFSTLEIQRTEQGDSAMYLCASTTFGYGYTFGSGTRLTVV.